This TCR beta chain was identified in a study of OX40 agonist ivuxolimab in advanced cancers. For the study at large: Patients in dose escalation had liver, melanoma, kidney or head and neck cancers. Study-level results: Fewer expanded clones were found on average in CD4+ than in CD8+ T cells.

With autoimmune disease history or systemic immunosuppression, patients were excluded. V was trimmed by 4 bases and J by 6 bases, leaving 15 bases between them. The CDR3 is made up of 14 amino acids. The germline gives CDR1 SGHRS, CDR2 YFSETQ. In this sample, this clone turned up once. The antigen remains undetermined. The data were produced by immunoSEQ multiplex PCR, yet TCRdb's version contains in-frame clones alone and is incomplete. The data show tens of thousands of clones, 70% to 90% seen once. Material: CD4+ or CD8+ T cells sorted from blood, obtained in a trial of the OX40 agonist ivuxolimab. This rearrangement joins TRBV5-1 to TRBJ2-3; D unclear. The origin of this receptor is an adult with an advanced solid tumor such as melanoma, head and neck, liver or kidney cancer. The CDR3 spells CASSKFTDADTQYF. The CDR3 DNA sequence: TGCGCCAGCAGCAAATTTACGGACGCTGATACGCAGTATTTT.